Included here is one T cell receptor (beta chain) sequence, with context. Each single cDNA molecule received a unique molecular identifier. TCRdb processed the 5' RACE reads anew with MiXCR; each CDR3 protein has one entry. The sample consists of fewer than 120,000 distinct CDR3 sequences, over 9.5% of them appearing once. CDR3 length: 14 amino acids. Germline-derived CDR1 and CDR2 are MNHEY and SVGEGT. Trimming shortened V by 6 bases and J by 7 bases, and 16 bases separated the two germline ends. This entry is derived from a study of early T cells in non-severe SARS-CoV-2 infection. The TCR sequence derives from an adult who was a healthcare worker with PCR-confirmed SARS-CoV-2 infection or an uninfected control (not recorded which). The chain employs TRBV6-2 or TRBV6-3 and TRBJ2-1; D is unresolved. This specimen consisted of whole blood, obtained at baseline. The CDR3 loop reads CASRLVGAKNEQFF. The CDR3, as DNA: TGTGCCAGCAGACTTGTGGGTGCAAAGAATGAGCAGTTCTTC.